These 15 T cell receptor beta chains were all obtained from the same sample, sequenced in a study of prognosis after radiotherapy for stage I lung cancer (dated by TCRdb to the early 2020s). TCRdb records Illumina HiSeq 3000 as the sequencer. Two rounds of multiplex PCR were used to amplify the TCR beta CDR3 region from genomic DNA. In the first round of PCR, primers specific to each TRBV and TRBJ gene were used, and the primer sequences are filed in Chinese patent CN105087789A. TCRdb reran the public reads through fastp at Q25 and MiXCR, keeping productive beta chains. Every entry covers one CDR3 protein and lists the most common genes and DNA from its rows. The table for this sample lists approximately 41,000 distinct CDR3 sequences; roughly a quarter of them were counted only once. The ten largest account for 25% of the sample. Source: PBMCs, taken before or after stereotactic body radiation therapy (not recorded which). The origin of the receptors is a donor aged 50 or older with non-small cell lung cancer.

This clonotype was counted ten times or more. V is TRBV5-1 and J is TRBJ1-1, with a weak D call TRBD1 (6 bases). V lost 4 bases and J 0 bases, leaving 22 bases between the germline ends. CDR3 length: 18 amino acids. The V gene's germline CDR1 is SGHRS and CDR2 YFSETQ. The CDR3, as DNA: TGCGCCAGCAGCAGCCCACAGGGAGGGCCAAACATGAACACTGAAGCTTTCTTT. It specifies CASSSPQGGPNMNTEAFF.

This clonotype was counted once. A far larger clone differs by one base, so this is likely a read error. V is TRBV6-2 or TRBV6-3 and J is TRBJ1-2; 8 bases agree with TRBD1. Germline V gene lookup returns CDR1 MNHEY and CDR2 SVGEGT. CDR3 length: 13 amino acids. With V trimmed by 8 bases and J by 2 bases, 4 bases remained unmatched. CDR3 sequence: CASGAGGNYGYTF. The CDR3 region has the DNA TGTGCCAGCGGAGCAGGGGGCAACTATGGCTACACCTTC.

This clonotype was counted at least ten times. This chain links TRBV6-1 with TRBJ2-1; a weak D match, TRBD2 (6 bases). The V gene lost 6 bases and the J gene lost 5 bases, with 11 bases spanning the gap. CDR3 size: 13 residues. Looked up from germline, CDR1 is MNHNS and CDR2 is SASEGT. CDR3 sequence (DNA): TGTGCCAGCAGGGCGGGACCAAACAATGAGCAGTTCTTC. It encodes CASRAGPNNEQFF.

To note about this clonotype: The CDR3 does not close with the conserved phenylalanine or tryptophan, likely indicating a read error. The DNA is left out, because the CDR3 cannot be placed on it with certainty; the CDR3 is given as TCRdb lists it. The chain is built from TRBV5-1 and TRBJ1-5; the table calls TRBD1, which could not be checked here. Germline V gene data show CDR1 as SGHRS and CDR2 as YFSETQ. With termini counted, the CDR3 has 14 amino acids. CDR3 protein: CASSLEGPNQPRHL.

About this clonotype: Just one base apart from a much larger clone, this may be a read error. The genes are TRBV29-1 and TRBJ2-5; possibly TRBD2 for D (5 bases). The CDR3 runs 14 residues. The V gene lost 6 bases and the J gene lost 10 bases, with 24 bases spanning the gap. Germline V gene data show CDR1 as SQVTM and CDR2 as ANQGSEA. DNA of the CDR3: TGCAGCGTCCCCCGGGAAAGGACTGGCGGTGACCAGTACTTC. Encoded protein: CSVPRERTGGDQYF. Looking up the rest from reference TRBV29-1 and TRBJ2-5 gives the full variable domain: SAVISQKPSRDICQRGTSLTIQCQVDSQVTMMFWYRQQPGQSLTLIATANQGSEATYESGFVIDKFPISRPNLTFSTLTVSNMSPEDSSIYLCSVPRERTGGDQYFGPGTRLLVL.

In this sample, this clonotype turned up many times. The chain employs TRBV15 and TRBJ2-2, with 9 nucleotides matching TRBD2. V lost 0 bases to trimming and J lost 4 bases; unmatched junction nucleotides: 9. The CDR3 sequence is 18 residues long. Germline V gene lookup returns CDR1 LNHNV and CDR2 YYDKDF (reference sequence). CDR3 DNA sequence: TGTGCCACCAGCAGAGATGGGCGGGGGGGCCTTGGCACCGGGGAGCTGTTTTTT. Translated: CATSRDGRGGLGTGELFF.

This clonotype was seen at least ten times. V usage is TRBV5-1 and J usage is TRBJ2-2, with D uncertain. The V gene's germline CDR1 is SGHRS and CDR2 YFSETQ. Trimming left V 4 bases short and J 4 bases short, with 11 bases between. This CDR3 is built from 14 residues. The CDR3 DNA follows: TGCGCCAGCAGCCCATATGAAGGCACCGGGGAGCTGTTTTTT. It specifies CASSPYEGTGELFF.

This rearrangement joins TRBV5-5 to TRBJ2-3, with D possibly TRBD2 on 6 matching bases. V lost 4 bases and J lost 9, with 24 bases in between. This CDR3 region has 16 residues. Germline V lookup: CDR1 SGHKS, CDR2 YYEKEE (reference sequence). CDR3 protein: CASSRRGSVGGDTQYF. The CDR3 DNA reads TGTGCCAGCAGCCGCCGGGGGTCCGTGGGCGGGGACACGCAGTATTTT.

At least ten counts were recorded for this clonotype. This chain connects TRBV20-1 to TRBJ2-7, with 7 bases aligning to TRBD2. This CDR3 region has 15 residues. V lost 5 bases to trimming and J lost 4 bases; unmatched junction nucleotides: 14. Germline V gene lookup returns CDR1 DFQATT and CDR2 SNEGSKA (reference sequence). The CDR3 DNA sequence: TGCAGTGCTGAGAAAGGGGCTAGCGGATCTTACGAGCAGTACTTC. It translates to CSAEKGASGSYEQYF.

CDR3 in DNA: TGCAGTGCTGTGGTAGCTAGCAGACCCCCTGGAGAGACCCAGTACTTC. Residues: CSAVVASRPPGETQYF. This chain links TRBV20-1 with TRBJ2-5, with a weak D call TRBD2 (5 bases). The CDR3 runs to 16 residues. V was cut by 5 bases and J by 4 bases, with 23 bases left in between. Germline CDR1 and CDR2: DFQATT and SNEGSKA (reference sequence).

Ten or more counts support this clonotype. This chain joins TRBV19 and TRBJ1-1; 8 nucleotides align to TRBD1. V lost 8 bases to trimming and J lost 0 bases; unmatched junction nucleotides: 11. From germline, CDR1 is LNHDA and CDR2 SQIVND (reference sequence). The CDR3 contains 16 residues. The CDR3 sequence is CASAKTGAFMNTEAFF. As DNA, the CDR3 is TGTGCCAGTGCAAAGACAGGGGCGTTTATGAACACTGAAGCTTTCTTT.

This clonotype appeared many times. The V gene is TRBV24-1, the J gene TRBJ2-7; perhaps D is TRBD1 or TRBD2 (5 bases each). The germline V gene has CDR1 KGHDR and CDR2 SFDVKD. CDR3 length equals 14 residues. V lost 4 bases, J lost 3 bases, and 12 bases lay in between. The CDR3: CATSDPGTNYEQYF. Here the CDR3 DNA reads TGTGCCACCAGTGACCCGGGGACCAACTACGAGCAGTACTTC.

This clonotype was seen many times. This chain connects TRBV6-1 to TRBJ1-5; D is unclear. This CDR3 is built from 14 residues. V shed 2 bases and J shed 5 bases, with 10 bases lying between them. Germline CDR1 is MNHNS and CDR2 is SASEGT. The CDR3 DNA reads TGTGCCAGCAGTGAAAGGCAATTTCATCAGCCCCAGCATTTT. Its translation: CASSERQFHQPQHF.

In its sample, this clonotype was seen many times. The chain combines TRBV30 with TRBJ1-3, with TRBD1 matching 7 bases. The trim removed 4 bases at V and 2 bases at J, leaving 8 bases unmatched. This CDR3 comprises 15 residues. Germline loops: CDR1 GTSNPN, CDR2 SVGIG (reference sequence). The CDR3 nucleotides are TGTGCCTGGAACGAACCCGGGACAGCTGGAAACACCATATATTTT. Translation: CAWNEPGTAGNTIYF.

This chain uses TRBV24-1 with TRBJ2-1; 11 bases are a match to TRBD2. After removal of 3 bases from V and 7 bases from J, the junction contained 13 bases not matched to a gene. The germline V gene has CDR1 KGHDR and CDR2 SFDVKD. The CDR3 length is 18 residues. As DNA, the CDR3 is TGTGCCACCAGTGATCCCGCCCTTAGCGGGGGGGGGGGTAATGAGCAGTTCTTC. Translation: CATSDPALSGGGGNEQFF.